What follows are 22 T cell receptor beta chains derived from one specimen sequenced in a study of CD8 T cells in Susac syndrome. RNA in amounts of roughly 0.5 to 1 ug was reverse transcribed with random hexamers. Via MiXCR, TCRdb re-called the immunoSEQ multiplex PCR reads, giving one row per CDR3 protein. The data contain some 65,000 distinct CDR3 sequences, over 85% of them singletons. Sequenced: CD8+ T cells from PBMCs. The source is a human donor with multiple sclerosis.

The V call is TRBV7-9, the J call TRBJ1-5; D may be TRBD1 (5 bases). Trimming pared 3 bases from V and 8 bases from J, leaving 14 bases between. Germline assignment: CDR1 SEHNR and CDR2 FQNEAQ (reference sequence). The CDR3 runs to 14 residues. CDR3 nucleotides: TGTGCCAGCAGCTTGACAGCGATCGGGGAGCCCCAGCATTTT. Encoded protein: CASSLTAIGEPQHF.

In this sample, this clonotype turned up once. The rearrangement joins TRBV20-1 to TRBJ2-3; 10 nucleotides match TRBD2. Germline values: CDR1 DFQATT, CDR2 SNEGSKA (reference sequence). Germline trimming cut 6 bases from V and 0 bases from J; bases unmatched to any gene: 6. CDR3 length equals 15 residues. CDR3 sequence: CSARTSGSSTDTQYF. CDR3 DNA sequence: TGCAGTGCAAGGACTAGCGGCTCTAGCACAGATACGCAGTATTTT.

J is TRBJ2-3 and V is TRBV13, with D tentatively TRBD1 or TRBD2 (5 bases each). The ends were cut back, 3 bases at V and 1 base at J, with 14 bases in the middle. The germline V gene has CDR1 PRHDT and CDR2 FYEKMQ (reference sequence). There are 16 residues in the CDR3. CDR3 sequence reads: CASSFSATDRTDTQYF. The CDR3 region has the DNA TGTGCCAGCAGCTTTAGCGCGACAGACCGCACAGATACGCAGTATTTT.

The V and J genes are TRBV18 and TRBJ2-7; D is perhaps TRBD2 (5 bases). Germline CDR1 is KGHSH and CDR2 is LQKENI. The CDR3 totals 14 residues. V lost 0 bases and J 5 bases, leaving 11 bases between the germline ends. In DNA form, the CDR3 reads TGTGCCAGCTCACCACCGTATCTAGCCAACGAGCAGTACTTC. It codes for CASSPPYLANEQYF.

The chain has TRBV6-5 and TRBJ2-1; 7 nucleotides match TRBD2. Germline CDR1 is MNHEY and CDR2 is SVGAGI. The CDR3 extends over 15 amino acids. V lost 4 bases, J lost 1 base, and 4 bases stayed unmatched. The CDR3 nucleotides are TGTGCCAGCAGTTCCAGCGGGATGTCCTACAATGAGCAGTTCTTC. The encoded protein is CASSSSGMSYNEQFF.

This clonotype was counted a single time. The CDR3 here is CASRLGRTPRMNTEAFF. The CDR3 DNA sequence: TGTGCCAGCAGGCTTGGCAGGACACCACGTATGAACACTGAAGCTTTCTTT. The chain recombines TRBV12-3 or TRBV12-4 with TRBJ1-1, with a tentative D call TRBD1 (5 bases). V dropped 6 bases and J dropped 0 bases, with 20 bases sitting between them. CDR3 length equals 17 residues.

The gene calls are TRBV6-1 and TRBJ2-7; the match to TRBD1 covers 8 bases. This CDR3 spans 16 amino acids. The germline CDR1 and CDR2 sequences are MNHNS and SASEGT. V was pared by 6 bases and J by 2 bases, with 12 bases of the junction left unmatched. CDR3 in amino acids: CASSPGVGTGAYEQYF. The CDR3, as DNA: TGTGCCAGCAGCCCAGGTGTGGGGACAGGCGCCTACGAGCAGTACTTC.

The J gene is TRBJ2-7, the V gene TRBV15; 9 nucleotides align to TRBD2. The CDR3 is made up of 15 amino acids. With 2 bases clipped from V and 4 bases from J, the junction kept 6 bases outside the gene matches. From germline, CDR1 is LNHNV and CDR2 YYDKDF (reference sequence). CDR3 coding DNA: TGTGCCACCAGCAGACAGCGGGGGGACCTTTACGAGCAGTACTTC. Translation gives CATSRQRGDLYEQYF.

This rearrangement joins TRBV7-3 to TRBJ1-1, with 11 bases fitting TRBD1. There are 16 residues in the CDR3. V gave up 5 bases and J gave up 0 bases; unmatched junction bases: 5. Germline lookup yields CDR1 SGHTA and CDR2 FQGTGA. The CDR3 here is CASSPGQGALNTEAFF. The CDR3 nucleotides read TGTGCCAGCAGCCCTGGACAGGGGGCCCTGAACACTGAAGCTTTCTTT.

The chain has TRBV21-1 and TRBJ2-3; the table's D gene call, TRBD2, was not cross checked with the DNA. TRBV21-1 is described as a pseudogene. The CDR3 is 16 residues long. In nucleotides, the CDR3 is TGTGCCAGCAGCAAAATCGCGCTAGCCTCGGCAGATACGCAGTATTTT. Amino acid sequence: CASSKIALASADTQYF.

This clonotype was detected only once. The chain combines TRBV28 with TRBJ2-7; 7 bases are a match to TRBD1. Losses at the gene ends were 2 bases for V and 5 bases for J; bases not matched to a gene: 3. This CDR3 has 13 residues. Germline loops: CDR1 MDHEN, CDR2 SYDVKM. CDR3 in DNA: TGTGCCAGCAGTTTACCCACAGGGGACGAGCAGTACTTC. Protein product: CASSLPTGDEQYF. The whole variable domain, remainder taken from reference TRBV28 and TRBJ2-7, is DVKVTQSSRYLVKRTGEKVFLECVQDMDHENMFWYRQDPGLGLRLIYFSYDVKMKEKGDIPEGYSVSREKKERFSLILESASTNQTSMYLCASSLPTGDEQYFGPGTRLTVT.

This clonotype was seen only a few times. This rearrangement joins TRBV12-3 or TRBV12-4 to TRBJ2-7, with 7 bases identical to TRBD1. There are 13 residues in the CDR3. The V segment lost 5 bases and the J segment 0 bases; nucleotides outside the gene matches: 1. In nucleotides, the CDR3 is TGTGCCAGCAGTGGGACAGACTCCTACGAGCAGTACTTC. It specifies CASSGTDSYEQYF.

The chain is built from TRBV14 and TRBJ1-1; the match to TRBD1 covers 7 bases. CDR3 length equals 13 residues. Germline V gives CDR1 SGHDN, CDR2 FVKESK. The V segment lost 4 bases and the J segment 5 bases; nucleotides outside the gene matches: 4. This CDR3 reads CASSPTGYTEAFF. CDR3 in DNA: TGTGCCAGCAGCCCGACAGGGTATACTGAAGCTTTCTTT. The full variable domain, in which reference TRBV14 and TRBJ1-1 provide the parts outside the CDR3, is EAGVTQFPSHSVIEKGQTVTLRCDPISGHDNLYWYRRVMGKEIKFLLHFVKESKQDESGMPNNRFLAERTGGTYSTLKVQPAELEDSGVYFCASSPTGYTEAFFGQGTRLTVV.

The rearrangement joins TRBV6-6 to TRBJ2-1, with TRBD1 matching 7 bases. The CDR3 sequence is 16 residues long. Losses at the gene ends were 11 bases for V and 4 bases for J; bases not matched to a gene: 17. The germline V gene encodes CDR1 MNHNY and CDR2 SVGAGI (reference sequence). The CDR3 DNA reads TGTGCCGGATCCAGGGCCCCGGGACAGAGATACAATGAGCAGTTCTTC. Its protein is CAGSRAPGQRYNEQFF.

CDR3 residues: CASSLYPQETQYF. CDR3 DNA sequence: TGTGCCAGCAGCCTCTACCCCCAAGAGACCCAGTACTTC. The J gene is TRBJ2-5, the V gene TRBV3-1; D unclear. This CDR3 contains 13 residues. V was trimmed by 4 bases and J by 1 base, leaving 7 bases between them. Germline CDR1 is LGHDT and CDR2 is YNNKEL (reference sequence).

The chain uses TRBV4-1 and TRBJ2-5; TRBD2 might be the D (5 bases). The germline V gene encodes CDR1 MGHRA and CDR2 YSYEKL. V lost 3 bases and J 5 bases, leaving 13 bases between the germline ends. This CDR3 is built from 14 residues. CDR3 nucleotides: TGCGCCAGCAGCCAGGGCGGGTCGGCGGAGACCCAGTACTTC. Encoded protein: CASSQGGSAETQYF.

The V gene is TRBV20-1, the J gene TRBJ2-1, with 7 bases matching TRBD2. This CDR3 region has 17 residues. Germline lookup yields CDR1 DFQATT and CDR2 SNEGSKA (reference sequence). J lost 7 bases, V lost 0 bases, and 15 bases had no gene match. CDR3 residues: CSARDELAGEGWNEQFF. CDR3 DNA: TGCAGTGCTAGAGATGAACTAGCCGGGGAGGGGTGGAATGAGCAGTTCTTC.

The chain employs TRBV7-9 and TRBJ2-5, with TRBD2 matching over 10 bases. CDR3 length equals 15 residues. The germline V gene has CDR1 SEHNR and CDR2 FQNEAQ (reference sequence). The ends lost 5 bases at V and 5 bases at J; junction bases unmatched: 8. The DNA for the CDR3 is TGTGCCAGCAGCGAGCCGGGACTAGCGAGGGAGACCCAGTACTTC. Its protein product is CASSEPGLARETQYF.

V usage is TRBV27 and J usage is TRBJ1-6; D ambiguous. The CDR3 totals 12 residues. V was trimmed by 3 bases and J by 9 bases, leaving 6 bases between them. Per the germline V gene, CDR1 is MNHEY and CDR2 is SMNVEV (reference sequence). DNA of the CDR3: TGTGCCAGCAGTTTCGCGGGTTCACCCCTCCACTTT. Encoded protein: CASSFAGSPLHF.

CDR3 sequence: CSALGGESGAGNTIYF. CDR3 sequence (DNA): TGCAGTGCCTTAGGGGGGGAAAGTGGGGCTGGAAACACCATATATTTT. The chain joins TRBV20-1 to TRBJ1-3; TRBD1 is a possible D gene (6 bases). Trimming removed 6 bases from V and 2 bases from J, with 20 bases in between. Germline CDR1 and CDR2: DFQATT and SNEGSKA (reference sequence). CDR3 length: 16 amino acids.

The chain has TRBV5-4 and TRBJ1-2, with D perhaps TRBD1 (6 bases). This CDR3 is built from 14 residues. Trimming left V 4 bases short and J 2 bases short, with 12 bases between. The germline gives CDR1 SGHNT, CDR2 YYREEE (reference sequence). DNA for the CDR3: TGTGCCAGCAGCCGGGCAGGGGACAACTATGGCTACACCTTC. Its translation: CASSRAGDNYGYTF. Using reference TRBV5-4 and TRBJ1-2 for the parts outside the CDR3, the full variable domain is ETGVTQSPTHLIKTRGQQVTLRCSSQSGHNTVSWYQQALGQGPQFIFQYYREEENGRGNFPPRFSGLQFPNYSSELNVNALELDDSALYLCASSRAGDNYGYTFGSGTRLTVV.

J is TRBJ2-5 and V is TRBV10-3; no clear D gene. V gave up 2 bases and J gave up 1 base, with 11 bases separating them. Germline lookup yields CDR1 ENHRY and CDR2 SYGVKD. The CDR3 has 15 amino acids. For the CDR3, the DNA is TGTGCCATCAGTGAGCAAGTTTCCGCCCAAGAGACCCAGTACTTC. Its translation is CAISEQVSAQETQYF.